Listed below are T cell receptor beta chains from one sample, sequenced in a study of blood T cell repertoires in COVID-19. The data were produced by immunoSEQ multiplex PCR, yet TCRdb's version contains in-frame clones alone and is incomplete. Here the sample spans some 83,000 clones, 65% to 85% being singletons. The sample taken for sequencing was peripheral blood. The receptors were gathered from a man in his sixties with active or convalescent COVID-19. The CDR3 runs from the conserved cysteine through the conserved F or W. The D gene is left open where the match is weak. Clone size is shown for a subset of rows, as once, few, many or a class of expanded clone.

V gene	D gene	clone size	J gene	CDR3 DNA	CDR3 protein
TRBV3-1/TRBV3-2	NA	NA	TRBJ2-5	TGTGCCAGCAGCCAAATGCCCCAGGGACAAGAGACCCAGTACTTC	CASSQMPQGQETQYF
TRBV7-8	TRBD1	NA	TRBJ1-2	TGTGCCAGCAGCTCCCGGGACAGGGGGTCCGGCTACACCTTC	CASSSRDRGSGYTF
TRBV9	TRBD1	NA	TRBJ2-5	TGTGCCAGCAGCCAACCGGACAGGGTGGGGGAGACCCAGTACTTC	CASSQPDRVGETQYF
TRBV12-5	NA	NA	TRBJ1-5	TGTGCTAGTGGTTTGGTACCCAGGGCCGACAATCAGCCCCAGCATTTT	CASGLVPRADNQPQHF
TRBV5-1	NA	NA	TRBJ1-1	TGCGCCAGCAGCTTAACGGGACAAAACACTGAAGCTTTCTTT	CASSLTGQNTEAFF
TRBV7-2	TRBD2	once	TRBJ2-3	TGTGCCAGCAGGGCCCCTAGCGGGGGGGCCGCAGATACGCAGTATTTT	CASRAPSGGAADTQYF
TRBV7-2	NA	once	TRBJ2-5	TGTGCCAGCAGCATTCCCCACATCCAAGAGACCCAGTACTTC	CASSIPHIQETQYF
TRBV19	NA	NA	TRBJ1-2	TGTGCCAGTAGTGAAGATGGGACTTATGGCTACACCTTC	CASSEDGTYGYTF
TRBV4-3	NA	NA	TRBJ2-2	TGCGCCAGCAGCCCCGGAGGCCTAACCACCGGGGAGCTGTTTTTT	CASSPGGLTTGELFF
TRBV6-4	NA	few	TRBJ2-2	TGTGCCAGCAGTGACCCCCGTTTCTCCGGGGAGCTGTTTTTT	CASSDPRFSGELFF
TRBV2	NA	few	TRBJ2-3	TGTGCCAGCAGTACACACACAGATACGCAGTATTTT	CASSTHTDTQYF
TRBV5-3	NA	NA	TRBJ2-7	TGTGCCAGAAGCTACAAGGACCCCGGGACACTATACGAGCAGTACTTC	CARSYKDPGTLYEQYF
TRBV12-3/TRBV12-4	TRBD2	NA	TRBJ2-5	TGTGCCAGCAGTCGGACTAGCGGGGAGACCCAGTACTTC	CASSRTSGETQYF
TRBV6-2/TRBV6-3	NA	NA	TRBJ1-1	TGTGCCAGCAGTTACAGGGGCAACACTGAAGCTTTCTTT	CASSYRGNTEAFF
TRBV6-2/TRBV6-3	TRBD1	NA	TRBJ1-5	TGTGCCAGCAGCCCCCCGCAGGGGGTAGCTCAGCCCCAGCATTTT	CASSPPQGVAQPQHF
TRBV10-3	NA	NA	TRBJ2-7	TGTGCCATCACCGTGGGGCCACAGTACGAGCAGTACTTC	CAITVGPQYEQYF
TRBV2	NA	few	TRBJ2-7	TGTGCCAGCAGCACAGGGTCCCTTGTTGTCTACGAGCAGTACTTC	CASSTGSLVVYEQYF
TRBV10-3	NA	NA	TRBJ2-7	TGTGCCATCAGTGATTGGGGGCTCCACTCCTACGAGCAGTACTTC	CAISDWGLHSYEQYF
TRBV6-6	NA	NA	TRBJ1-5	TGTGCCAGCAGCGCGGGGGGACAGCCCCAGCATTTT	CASSAGGQPQHF
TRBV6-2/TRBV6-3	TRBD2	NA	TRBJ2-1	TGTGCCAGCAGTTACGCGGGGGGCTATGAGCAGTTCTTC	CASSYAGGYEQFF
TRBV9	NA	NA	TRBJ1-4	TGTGCCAGCAGCGTACTGGACAAAGGTGAAAAACTGTTTTTT	CASSVLDKGEKLFF
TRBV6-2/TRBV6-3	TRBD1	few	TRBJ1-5	TGTGCCAGCAGTTGGGGACAGGGGGATCAGCCCCAGCATTTT	CASSWGQGDQPQHF
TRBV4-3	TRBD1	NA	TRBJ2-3	TGCGCCAGCAGCCAAGTGACAGGGGCGTCAGTCCGATATTTT	CASSQVTGASVRYF
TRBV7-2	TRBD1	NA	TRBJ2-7	TGTGCCAGCAGCTTAGAGGGCAGGGGGTACGAGCAGTACTTC	CASSLEGRGYEQYF
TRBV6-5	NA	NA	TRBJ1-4	TGTGCCAGCAGTTACGGGGGGGCCGGTGAAAAACTGTTTTTT	CASSYGGAGEKLFF
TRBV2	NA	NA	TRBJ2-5	TGTGCCAGCAGTGAAGGGGGACTTCGGGAGACCCAGTACTTC	CASSEGGLRETQYF
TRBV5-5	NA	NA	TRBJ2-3	TGTGCCAGCAGCACCTACGATACGCAGTATTTT	CASSTYDTQYF
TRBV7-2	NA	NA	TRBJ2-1	TGTGCCAGCAGCGCACAGTCCAATGAGCAGTTCTTC	CASSAQSNEQFF
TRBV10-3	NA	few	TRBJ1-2	TGTGCCATCAGTGAGTCAATACAGAATGGCTACACCTTC	CAISESIQNGYTF
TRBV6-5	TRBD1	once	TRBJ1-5	TGTGCCAGCAGCGGACAGGGCAGGCAGCCCCAGCATTTT	CASSGQGRQPQHF
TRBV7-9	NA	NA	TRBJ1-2	TGTGCCAGCAGCTTGGGGGAGGCTGGCTACACCTTC	CASSLGEAGYTF
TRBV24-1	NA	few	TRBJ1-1	TGTGCCACCAGTGACAGGTATGGGTATGAAGCTTTCTTT	CATSDRYGYEAFF
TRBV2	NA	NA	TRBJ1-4	TGTGCCAGCACTTCCTTTGTAGAAAAACTGTTTTTT	CASTSFVEKLFF
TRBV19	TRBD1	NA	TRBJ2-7	TGTGCCAGTAGTACCACGACAGGGGGGGGCTACGAGCAGTACTTC	CASSTTTGGGYEQYF
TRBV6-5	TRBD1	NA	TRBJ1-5	TGTGCCAGCAGTTCCGGGACAGGGAAATATCAGCCCCAGCATTTT	CASSSGTGKYQPQHF
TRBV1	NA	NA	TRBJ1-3	TGCACCAGCAGCCAAGATGCCCCGGGGATAACCTCTGGAAACACCATATATTTT	CTSSQDAPGITSGNTIYF
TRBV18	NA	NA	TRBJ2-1	TGTGCCAGCTCACCACAAGCGGCGTACAATGAGCAGTTCTTC	CASSPQAAYNEQFF
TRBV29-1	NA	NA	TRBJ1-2	TGCAGCGTTGACGGCTATGGCTACACCTTC	CSVDGYGYTF
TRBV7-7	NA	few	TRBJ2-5	TGTGCTAGCAGCTTAGCGCCTGGGGGCTTTGAGACCCAGTACTTC	CASSLAPGGFETQYF
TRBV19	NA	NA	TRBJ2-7	TGTGCCAGTACCCCTGACCAGGGCCCTACTTACGAGCAGTACTTC	CASTPDQGPTYEQYF
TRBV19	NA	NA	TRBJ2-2	TGTGCCAGTAGACCTCCGGGGGACAACACCGGGGAGCTGTTTTTT	CASRPPGDNTGELFF
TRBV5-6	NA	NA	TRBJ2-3	TGTGCCAGCAGCTTGTCCCGGGTCACCATCACAGATACGCAGTATTTT	CASSLSRVTITDTQYF
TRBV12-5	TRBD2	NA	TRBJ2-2	TGTGCTAGTGGTCTCCCGCGCGGGGGGAACACCGGGGAGCTGTTTTTT	CASGLPRGGNTGELFF
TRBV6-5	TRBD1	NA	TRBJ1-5	TGTGCCACCCGGACAGGGTGGAATCAGCCCCAGCATTTT	CATRTGWNQPQHF
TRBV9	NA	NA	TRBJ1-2	TGTGCCAGGTGGGGCCAAGTTGGCTACACCTTC	CARWGQVGYTF
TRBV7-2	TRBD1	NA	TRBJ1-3	TGTGCCAGCAGCCCGGGAAGGGGGACAGGACACACCATATATTTT	CASSPGRGTGHTIYF